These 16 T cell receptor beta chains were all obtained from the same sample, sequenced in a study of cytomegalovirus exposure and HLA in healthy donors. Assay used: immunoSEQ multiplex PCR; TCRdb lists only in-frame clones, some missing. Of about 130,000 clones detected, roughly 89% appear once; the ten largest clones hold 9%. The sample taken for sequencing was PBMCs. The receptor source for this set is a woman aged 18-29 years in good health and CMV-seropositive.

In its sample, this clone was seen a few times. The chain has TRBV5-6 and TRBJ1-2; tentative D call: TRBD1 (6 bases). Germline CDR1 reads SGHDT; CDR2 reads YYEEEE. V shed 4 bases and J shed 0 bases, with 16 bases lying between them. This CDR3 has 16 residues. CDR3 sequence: CASSGTDRRTNYGYTF. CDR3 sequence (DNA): TGTGCCAGCAGCGGCACCGACAGGCGCACTAACTATGGCTACACCTTC. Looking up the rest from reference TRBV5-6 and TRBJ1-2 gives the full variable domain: DAGVTQSPTHLIKTRGQQVTLRCSPKSGHDTVSWYQQALGQGPQFIFQYYEEEERQRGNFPDRFSGHQFPNYSSELNVNALLLGDSALYLCASSGTDRRTNYGYTFGSGTRLTVV.

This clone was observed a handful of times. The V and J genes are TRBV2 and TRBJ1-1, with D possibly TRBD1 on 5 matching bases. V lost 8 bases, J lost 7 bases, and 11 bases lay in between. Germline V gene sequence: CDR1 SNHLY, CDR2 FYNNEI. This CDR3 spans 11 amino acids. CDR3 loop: CASGPGLEAFF. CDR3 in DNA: TGTGCCAGCGGGCCGGGACTTGAAGCTTTCTTT.

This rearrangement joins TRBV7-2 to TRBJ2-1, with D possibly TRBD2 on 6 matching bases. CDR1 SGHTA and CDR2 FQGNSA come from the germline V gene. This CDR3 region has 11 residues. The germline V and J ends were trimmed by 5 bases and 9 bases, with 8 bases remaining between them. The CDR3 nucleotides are TGTGCCAGCAGCCACGGGGGTGAGCAGTTCTTC. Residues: CASSHGGEQFF.

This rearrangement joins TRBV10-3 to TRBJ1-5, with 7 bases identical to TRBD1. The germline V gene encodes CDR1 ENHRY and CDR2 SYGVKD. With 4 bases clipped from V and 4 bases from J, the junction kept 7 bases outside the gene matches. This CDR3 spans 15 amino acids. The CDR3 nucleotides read TGTGCCATCAGTGGAACAGGGGTCAGAAATCAGCCCCAGCATTTT. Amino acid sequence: CAISGTGVRNQPQHF.

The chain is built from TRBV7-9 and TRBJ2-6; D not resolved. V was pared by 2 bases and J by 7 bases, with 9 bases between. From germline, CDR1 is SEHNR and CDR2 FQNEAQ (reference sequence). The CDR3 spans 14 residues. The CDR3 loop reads CASSLITDANVLTF. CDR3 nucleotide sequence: TGTGCCAGCAGCTTAATAACAGATGCCAACGTCCTGACTTTC.

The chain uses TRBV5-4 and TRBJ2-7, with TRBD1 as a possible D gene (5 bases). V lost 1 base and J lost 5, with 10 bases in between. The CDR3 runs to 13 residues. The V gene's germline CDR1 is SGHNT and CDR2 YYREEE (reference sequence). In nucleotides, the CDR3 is TGTGCCAGCAGCTTGACAGGTCGTAACGAGCAGTACTTC. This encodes CASSLTGRNEQYF.

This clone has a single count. CDR3 coding DNA: TGCGCCAGCAGCGGACAGGGGGGTAACACTGAAGCTTTCTTT. Residues: CASSGQGGNTEAFF. The chain employs TRBV5-1 and TRBJ1-1, with 10 bases that match TRBD1. The CDR3 length is 14 residues. The germline V gene encodes CDR1 SGHRS and CDR2 YFSETQ. Unmatched junction bases numbered 2, after V lost 4 bases and J lost 2 bases. The whole variable domain, remainder taken from reference TRBV5-1 and TRBJ1-1, is KAGVTQTPRYLIKTRGQQVTLSCSPISGHRSVSWYQQTPGQGLQFLFEYFSETQRNKGNFPGRFSGRQFSNSRSEMNVSTLELGDSALYLCASSGQGGNTEAFFGQGTRLTVV.

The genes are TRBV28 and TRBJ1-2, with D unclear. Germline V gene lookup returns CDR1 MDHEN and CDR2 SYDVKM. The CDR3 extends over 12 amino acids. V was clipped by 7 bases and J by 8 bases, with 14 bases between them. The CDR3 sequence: CASNRGGGGYTF. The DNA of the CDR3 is TGTGCCAGCAACCGGGGAGGTGGGGGCTACACCTTC.

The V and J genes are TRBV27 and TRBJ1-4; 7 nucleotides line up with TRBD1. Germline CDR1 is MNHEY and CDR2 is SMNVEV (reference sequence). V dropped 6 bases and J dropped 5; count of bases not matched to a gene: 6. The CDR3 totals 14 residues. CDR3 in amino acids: CASRRPGQNEKLFF. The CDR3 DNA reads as TGTGCCAGCAGACGTCCGGGACAGAATGAAAAACTGTTTTTT.

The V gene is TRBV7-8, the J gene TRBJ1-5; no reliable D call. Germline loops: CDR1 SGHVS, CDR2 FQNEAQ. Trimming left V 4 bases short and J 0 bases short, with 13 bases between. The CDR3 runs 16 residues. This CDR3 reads CASSSPDYYSNQPQHF. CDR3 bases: TGTGCCAGCAGCTCCCCGGACTATTATAGCAATCAGCCCCAGCATTTT.

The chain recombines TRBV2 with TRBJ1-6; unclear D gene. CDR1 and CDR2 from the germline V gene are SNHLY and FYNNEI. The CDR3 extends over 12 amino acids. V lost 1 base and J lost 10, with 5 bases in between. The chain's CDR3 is CASSEESSPLHF. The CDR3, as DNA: TGTGCCAGCAGTGAAGAAAGCTCACCCCTCCACTTT.

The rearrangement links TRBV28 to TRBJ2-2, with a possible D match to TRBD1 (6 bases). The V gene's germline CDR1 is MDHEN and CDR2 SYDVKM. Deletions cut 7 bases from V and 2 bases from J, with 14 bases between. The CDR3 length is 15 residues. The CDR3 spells CASNLRRGNTGELFF. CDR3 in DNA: TGTGCCAGCAACCTACGCAGGGGCAACACCGGGGAGCTGTTTTTT.

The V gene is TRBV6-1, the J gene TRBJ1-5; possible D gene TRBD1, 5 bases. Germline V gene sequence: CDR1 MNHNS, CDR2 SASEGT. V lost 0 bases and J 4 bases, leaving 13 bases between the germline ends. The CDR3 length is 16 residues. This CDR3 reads CASSEAVAGRNQPQHF. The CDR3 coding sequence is TGTGCCAGCAGTGAAGCCGTGGCAGGGCGTAATCAGCCCCAGCATTTT.

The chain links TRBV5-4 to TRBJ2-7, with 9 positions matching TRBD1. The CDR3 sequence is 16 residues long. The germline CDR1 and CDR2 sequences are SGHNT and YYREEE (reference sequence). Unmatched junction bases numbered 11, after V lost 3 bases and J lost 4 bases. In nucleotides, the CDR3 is TGTGCCAGCAGCTACTACCCCGGACAGGGGAAATACGAGCAGTACTTC. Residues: CASSYYPGQGKYEQYF.

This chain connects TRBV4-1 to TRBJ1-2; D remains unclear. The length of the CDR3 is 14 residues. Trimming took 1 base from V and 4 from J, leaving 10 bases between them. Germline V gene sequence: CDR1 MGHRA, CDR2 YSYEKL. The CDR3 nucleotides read TGCGCCAGCAGCCAAGTTCAGGCCCTCTATGGCTACACCTTC. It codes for CASSQVQALYGYTF.

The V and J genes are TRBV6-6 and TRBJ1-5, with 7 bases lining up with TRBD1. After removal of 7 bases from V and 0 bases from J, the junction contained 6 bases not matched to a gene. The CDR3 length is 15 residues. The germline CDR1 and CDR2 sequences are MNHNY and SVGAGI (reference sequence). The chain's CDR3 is CASTLTGYSNQPQHF. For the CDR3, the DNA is TGTGCCAGCACCCTGACAGGGTATAGCAATCAGCCCCAGCATTTT.